The 16 T cell receptor beta chains below all came from one sample that was sequenced in a study of monozygotic twins with cystic fibrosis. TCRdb's table, derived via immunoSEQ multiplex PCR, lists solely in-frame clones and lacks some. Found here are 30,000 to 40,000 clones, around nine tenths of them singletons; the top ten hold 0.15% to 0.2%. Sequencing was carried out using blood. The receptor source for this set is a boy younger than 10 with cystic fibrosis.

The chain joins TRBV11-2 to TRBJ2-1, with no clear D. The V end lost 4 bases, the J end lost 6 bases, and 19 bases lay between the germline ends. CDR3 length: 16 residues. Germline V gene lookup returns CDR1 SGHAT and CDR2 FQNNGV. CDR3 nucleotides: TGTGCCAGCAGCTCCCGGAGCATCGTAACCCGCAATGAGCAGTTCTTC. This translates into CASSSRSIVTRNEQFF.

The chain employs TRBV27 and TRBJ1-6; possibly TRBD1 for D (6 bases). From germline, CDR1 is MNHEY and CDR2 SMNVEV (reference sequence). Trimming took 6 bases from V and 5 from J, leaving 11 bases between them. This CDR3 comprises 14 residues. The CDR3 nucleotides are TGTGCCAGCAGGCAGGGGATACATAATTCACCCCTCCACTTT. It codes for CASRQGIHNSPLHF.

This sequence joins TRBV14 and TRBJ1-4; no reliable D call. V was clipped by 5 bases and J by 3 bases, with 7 bases between them. Germline CDR1 reads SGHDN; CDR2 reads FVKESK. The CDR3 runs to 13 residues. The CDR3 region has the DNA TGTGCCAGCAGCTCAAGACCTAATGAAAAACTGTTTTTT. Residues: CASSSRPNEKLFF.

This clone was recorded only once. The chain employs TRBV2 and TRBJ1-2; D is unclear. The CDR3 loop spans 17 amino acids. The V gene's germline CDR1 is SNHLY and CDR2 FYNNEI. With 0 bases removed from V and 5 bases from J, the gap between germline ends came to 19 bases. CDR3 loop: CASSEAPTGILGYGYTF. The CDR3 coding sequence is TGTGCCAGCAGTGAAGCGCCGACGGGAATACTCGGGTATGGCTACACCTTC.

This clone was detected only once. The V gene is TRBV5-6, the J gene TRBJ1-6; D is unclear. V dropped 0 bases and J dropped 6 bases, with 7 bases sitting between them. Per the germline V gene, CDR1 is SGHDT and CDR2 is YYEEEE. The CDR3 totals 14 residues. CDR3 in DNA: TGTGCCAGCAGCTTGGGGCCCCCTAATTCACCCCTCCACTTT. It specifies CASSLGPPNSPLHF. Variable domain in full (rest from reference TRBV5-6 and TRBJ1-6): DAGVTQSPTHLIKTRGQQVTLRCSPKSGHDTVSWYQQALGQGPQFIFQYYEEEERQRGNFPDRFSGHQFPNYSSELNVNALLLGDSALYLCASSLGPPNSPLHFGNGTRLTVT.

The chain joins TRBV9 to TRBJ2-7; 9 bases are a match to TRBD1. The trim removed 4 bases at V and 6 bases at J, leaving 14 bases unmatched. Per the germline V gene, CDR1 is SGDLS and CDR2 is YYNGEE. The CDR3 totals 16 residues. In DNA, the CDR3 is TGTGCCAGCAGCCCGTCGACAGGGGGAATTTACGGCGAGCAGTACTTC. Amino acids: CASSPSTGGIYGEQYF.

This chain uses TRBV15 with TRBJ2-5; 8 bases line up with TRBD1. The DNA matches TRBJ2-7 better at its end, which makes the J call doubtful. There are 15 residues in the CDR3. Germline CDR1 is LNHNV and CDR2 is YYDKDF (reference sequence). The chain's CDR3 is CATSRRTGSYYEQYF. The CDR3, as DNA: TGTGCCACCAGCAGAAGGACAGGGTCCTACTACGAGCAGTACTTC.

The V and J genes are TRBV19 and TRBJ1-6; TRBD1 might be the D (5 bases). The germline CDR1 and CDR2 sequences are LNHDA and SQIVND (reference sequence). V was shortened by 7 bases and J by 3 bases, with 13 bases between the two germline ends. The CDR3 consists of 15 residues. The CDR3 DNA sequence: TGTGCCAGTACCCCTGCAGGGAGCTATAATTCACCCCTCCACTTT. Protein: CASTPAGSYNSPLHF.

This chain uses TRBV4-2 with TRBJ2-1, with TRBD2 matching over 12 bases. The CDR3 extends over 17 amino acids. Germline-derived CDR1 and CDR2 are LGHNA and YNFKEQ. The V segment lost 1 base and the J segment 9 bases; nucleotides outside the gene matches: 10. This chain's CDR3 is CASSQGSGTSGSGEQFF. CDR3 DNA sequence: TGTGCCAGCAGCCAAGGCAGCGGGACTAGCGGGTCGGGTGAGCAGTTCTTC.

The J gene is TRBJ1-2, the V gene TRBV13; D possibly corresponds to TRBD1 (6 bases). CDR1 and CDR2 (germline): PRHDT, FYEKMQ (reference sequence). V was trimmed by 3 bases and J by 4 bases, leaving 9 bases between them. The length of the CDR3 is 13 residues. The CDR3 spells CASSFQGPYGYTF. The CDR3 bases are TGTGCCAGCAGCTTTCAGGGGCCCTATGGCTACACCTTC.

This chain connects TRBV6-5 to TRBJ1-4, with D possibly TRBD1 on 5 matching bases. The germline gives CDR1 MNHEY, CDR2 SVGAGI. The CDR3 covers 14 residues. Trimming removed 4 bases from V and 5 bases from J, with 11 bases in between. The CDR3 DNA sequence: TGTGCCAGCAGTTCCGGGGACGGAAATGAAAAACTGTTTTTT. Encoded protein: CASSSGDGNEKLFF.

The genes are TRBV9 and TRBJ2-1; TRBD1 matches 9 bases. V was clipped by 6 bases and J by 2 bases; unmatched bases: 6. The CDR3 covers 15 residues. The germline V gene has CDR1 SGDLS and CDR2 YYNGEE. This CDR3 is CASNTGGKTYNEQFF. For the CDR3, the DNA is TGTGCCAGCAACACAGGGGGCAAGACCTACAATGAGCAGTTCTTC. Looking up the rest from reference TRBV9 and TRBJ2-1 gives the full variable domain: DSGVTQTPKHLITATGQRVTLRCSPRSGDLSVYWYQQSLDQGLQFLIQYYNGEERAKGNILERFSAQQFPDLHSELNLSSLELGDSALYFCASNTGGKTYNEQFFGPGTRLTVL.

This sequence joins TRBV19 and TRBJ1-1; D not resolved. V was cut by 5 bases and J by 3 bases, with 13 bases left in between. Germline CDR1 is LNHDA and CDR2 is SQIVND (reference sequence). The CDR3 length is 14 residues. The DNA for the CDR3 is TGTGCCAGTAGTCGGTGGGGAGGGCACACTGAAGCTTTCTTT. Protein product: CASSRWGGHTEAFF.

This clone was recorded once. The V call is TRBV5-1, the J call TRBJ2-7; 8 nucleotides match TRBD1. CDR3 size: 16 residues. V shed 1 base, J shed 5 bases, and the junction held 11 bases outside the gene matches. Germline V gives CDR1 SGHRS, CDR2 YFSETQ. DNA for the CDR3: TGCGCCAGCAGCTTGTATTGGACAGGGAAGAACGACGAGCAGTACTTC. Translating it yields CASSLYWTGKNDEQYF.

This clone appeared once. V usage is TRBV2 and J usage is TRBJ2-7, with 7 bases that match TRBD2. V was pared by 7 bases and J by 3 bases, with 6 bases of the junction left unmatched. The CDR3 consists of 13 residues. The germline gives CDR1 SNHLY, CDR2 FYNNEI. The CDR3 region has the DNA TGTGCCAGCAAGTTAAGCGGGGACTACGAGCAGTACTTC. Translation: CASKLSGDYEQYF. Variable domain in full (rest from reference TRBV2 and TRBJ2-7): EPEVTQTPSHQVTQMGQEVILRCVPISNHLYFYWYRQILGQKVEFLVSFYNNEISEKSEIFDDQFSVERPDGSNFTLKIRSTKLEDSAMYFCASKLSGDYEQYFGPGTRLTVT.

This chain uses TRBV11-3 with TRBJ1-6; D remains ambiguous. From germline, CDR1 is SGHNT and CDR2 YENEEA. V was shortened by 3 bases and J by 4 bases, with 7 bases between the two germline ends. There are 14 residues in the CDR3. The CDR3 loop reads CASSLIQYNSPLHF. As DNA, the CDR3 is TGTGCCAGCAGCTTGATCCAGTATAATTCACCCCTCCACTTT.